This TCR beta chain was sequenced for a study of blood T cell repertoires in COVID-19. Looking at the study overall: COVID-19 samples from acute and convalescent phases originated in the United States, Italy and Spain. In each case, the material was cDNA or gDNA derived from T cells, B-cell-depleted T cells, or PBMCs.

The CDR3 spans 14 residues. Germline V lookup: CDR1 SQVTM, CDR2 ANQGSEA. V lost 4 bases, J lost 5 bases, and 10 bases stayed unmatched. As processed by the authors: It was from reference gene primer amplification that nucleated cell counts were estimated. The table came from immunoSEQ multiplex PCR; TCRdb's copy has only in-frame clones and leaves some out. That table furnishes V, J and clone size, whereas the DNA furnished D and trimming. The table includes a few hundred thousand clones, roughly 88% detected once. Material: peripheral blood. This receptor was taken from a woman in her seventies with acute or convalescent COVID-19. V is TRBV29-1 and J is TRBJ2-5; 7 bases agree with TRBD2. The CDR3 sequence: CSVVVARGTETQYF. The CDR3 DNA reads TGCAGCGTTGTTGTGGCGCGGGGGACGGAGACCCAGTACTTC.